This T cell receptor beta chain comes out of a study of T cell repertoires in cytomegalovirus infection. Study as a whole: As its CMV epitopes, the study selected recently identified HLA-C-restricted and well-studied HLA-B-restricted targets. Public TCR beta signatures indicated both CMV infection and matching HLA type.

Whole-study findings and limits: The study identified carriers of CMV plus the relevant HLA from cumulative public TCR beta family frequency. The ex vivo response was dominated by HLA-C-restricted CMV-specific TCR beta clonotypes.

Using its own MiXCR run on the reads, TCRdb lists one record per CDR3 protein. The profile covers under 350,000 distinct CDR3 sequences, with around 20% appearing a single time and approximately 20% taken by the ten largest. This CDR3 spans 14 amino acids. Per germline, CDR1 MNHEY and CDR2 SVGEGT. The junction had 2 bases not matched to a gene; V was cut back by 2 bases and J by 8 bases. This clonotype was detected many times. The antigen is undetermined. Sequenced material: cultured PBMCs, taken from culture after CMV antigen stimulation. This TCR derives from a human donor in good health (CMV status not recorded). Some clones in this sample may be carry-over from other donors' samples. The genes are TRBV6-2 or TRBV6-3 and TRBJ2-4; 11 bases line up with TRBD1. The CDR3 loop is CASSYGQGAHIQYF. The CDR3 DNA follows: TGTGCCAGCAGTTACGGACAGGGGGCACACATTCAGTACTTC.